The clone carrying this T cell receptor (beta chain) qualifies as medium-sized. Its antigen is not identified. No cell sorting was done before RNA was extracted from the tissue. This non-tumor lung sample came from over 3 cm beyond the tumor edge. The source of the sample is a study of tumor and adjacent non-tumor tissue in lung cancer. Study-level findings and limits: Shorter survival was associated with higher TCR diversity in tumors.

The library came from three nested PCR rounds adapted from ARM-PCR protocols. TCRdb re-called the multiplex PCR reads through MiXCR, storing one row per CDR3 protein. Of tens of thousands of distinct CDR3 sequences in the sample, around 60% were seen once. The specimen was distant non-tumor lung tissue. The TCR comes from a woman in her 70s with non-small cell lung cancer.

The CDR3 DNA reads TGCAGCGGTAATAGGGAACAGGACACAGATACGCAGTATTTT. It specifies CSGNREQDTDTQYF. This chain uses TRBV29-1 with TRBJ2-3; D might be TRBD1 (5 bases). The CDR3 consists of 14 residues. V lost 7 bases, J lost 2 bases, and 16 bases lay in between. Germline values: CDR1 SQVTM, CDR2 ANQGSEA.